The sequence of this TCR beta chain was determined in a study of cytotoxic CD8 clonotypes in ibrutinib-treated CLL (dated by TCRdb to the early 2020s). Study-level background: The cohort was composed of ten to eleven relapsed/refractory and 15 treatment-naive patients; IGHV unmutated status was identified in fewer than 18 patients. Responses were partial in roughly 24 patients and complete in 2; after median around 66 months follow-up, about 14 stayed in remission and approximately twelve progressed. Response samples were obtained after a median of 12 months of treatment, with a range of roughly 6 to 36 months. Samples averaged about 260,000 productive templates and just under 95,000 productive rearrangements. Of the approximately 86 people in the trial, around 26 had longitudinal samples available. Cryopreserved peripheral blood mononuclear cells were obtained before treatment, at response, and at either sustained remission or disease progression. Every sample from remission and from progressive disease was obtained while the patients were still on ibrutinib. What the study reported, not specific to this receptor: At ibrutinib response clonality went up, during sustained remission it held steady, and at progression it dropped back toward baseline. Baseline clonality exceeded that of age-matched healthy donors and correlated strongly with circulating CD8+ T-cell counts. Public clonotypes were rare and either shrank or stayed stable during treatment, and the rise in clonality at ibrutinib response reflected expansion of private clonotypes. Sampling times were not matched between patients in sustained remission and patients whose disease was progressing, and lymph node repertoires were not examined.

On a MiSeq, deep resolution sequencing aimed for a depth between 1 in 1 million and 1 in 200,000 T cells, with each clonotype covered 10x on average. The immunoSEQ hsTCRB Kit was used to generate the TCR beta libraries. As for how the authors treated the data: Data were analyzed with ImmunoSEQ Data Assistant and ImmunoSEQ Analyzer, with V, D and J genes assigned per IMGT definitions. Clonality, which ranges from 0 to 1, was calculated as one minus the normalized Shannon entropy of productive rearrangement frequencies. Public clonotype analysis was restricted to overrepresented clonotypes comprising at least 0.05% of each patient's repertoire. Repertoires from some 14 age-matched healthy donors in immuneACCESS were used as clonality controls. The clones in this table, taken by TCRdb from immuneACCESS, are in-frame only. Not every clone is retained; where verified, under half of the shortfall comes from an unresolved V gene, and the cause of the rest is unknown. Clone size and the V and J calls come from that table; the DNA yielded D and trimming. The sample records roughly 220,000 clones, around 75% of which are singletons. The ten biggest clones cover approximately 5.9% of the sample.

The CDR1 and CDR2 encoded by the germline V gene are SNHLY and FYNNEI. The cysteine opens and the phenylalanine closes a CDR3 of 12 amino acids. Only CDR3 DNA remains: 36 bases, in frame from the first base. Cut back by 8 bases and 0 bases, the V and J ends lie 7 bases apart. According to the study, the label for this sample's time point signals: roughly 12 months on ibrutinib. Roughly 2.2 micrograms of genomic DNA were extracted from cryopreserved PBMCs for TCR beta library preparation. Longitudinal blood samples from CLL patients on ibrutinib monotherapy underwent high-throughput TCR beta sequencing. The patients took part in an open-label, single-center phase 2 trial of ibrutinib monotherapy. This clone was seen a few times. The clone's antigen remains unknown. Base qualities are not recorded, but no much larger clone differs from it by a single base.

The sample in question was PBMCs, obtained after 12 months of ibrutinib treatment. This TCR was recovered from a human donor with chronic lymphocytic leukemia. The chain links TRBV2 with TRBJ1-2; the D gene lacks a confident call. CDR3 reads: CASDGTNYGYTF. The DNA sequence is as follows: TGTGCCAGCGACGGGACTAACTATGGCTACACCTTC.